This is a list of T cell receptor beta chains from one sample in a study of T cell repertoires in cytomegalovirus infection. TCRdb reprocessed the reads with MiXCR, giving one entry per CDR3 protein. The sample has some 180,000 distinct CDR3 sequences, about a sixth seen once. Sequencing input: CD8+ T cells from PBMCs. All receptors derive from a human donor in good health (CMV status not recorded). Some clones in this sample may be carry-over from other donors' samples. Each CDR3 is given with its conserved first and last residue. D genes are given only for firm matches. Clone size is not always given. Where it is, it says once, few, many or a class for expanded clones.

d_gene: NA
j_gene: TRBJ1-5
abundance: many
v_gene: TRBV7-9
CDR3nt: TGTGCCAGCTCCCGAGGGGGGGCGTTTCAGCCCCAGCATTTT
CDR3aa: CASSRGGAFQPQHF

d_gene: TRBD1
j_gene: TRBJ1-2
abundance: NA
v_gene: TRBV20-1
CDR3nt: TGCAGTGCTCTGACAGGGGATGGCTACACCTTC
CDR3aa: CSALTGDGYTF

d_gene: NA
j_gene: TRBJ1-2
abundance: NA
v_gene: TRBV11-2
CDR3nt: TGTGCCAGCACCTCGCTTGAAGGGGGGGCCACCTTC
CDR3aa: CASTSLEGGATF

d_gene: NA
j_gene: TRBJ2-1
abundance: many
v_gene: TRBV7-9
CDR3nt: TGTGCCAGCAGCTTCCCGGGTAGCGGTCACAATGAGCAGTTCTTC
CDR3aa: CASSFPGSGHNEQFF

d_gene: TRBD1
j_gene: TRBJ2-2
abundance: few
v_gene: TRBV11-1
CDR3nt: TGTGCCAGCAGCACCCCGTCCGGGACAGGGAACACCGGGGAGCTGTTTTTT
CDR3aa: CASSTPSGTGNTGELFF

d_gene: NA
j_gene: TRBJ1-1
abundance: NA
v_gene: TRBV11-2
CDR3nt: TGTGCCAGCAGCTGGAGTGACGGCAGTTTCATGAACACTGAAGCTTTCTTT
CDR3aa: CASSWSDGSFMNTEAFF

d_gene: NA
j_gene: TRBJ1-5
abundance: few
v_gene: TRBV6-5
CDR3nt: TGTGCCAGCAGCACACAGGGAAATCAGCCCCAGCATTTT
CDR3aa: CASSTQGNQPQHF

d_gene: NA
j_gene: TRBJ2-7
abundance: NA
v_gene: TRBV10-3
CDR3nt: TGTGCCATCATAAAGGACGACTCCTACGAGCAGTACTTC
CDR3aa: CAIIKDDSYEQYF

d_gene: NA
j_gene: TRBJ2-1
abundance: NA
v_gene: TRBV29-1
CDR3nt: TGCAGCGTTGAAGATCAAGAAGCGAGCTCCTACAATGAGCAGTTCTTC
CDR3aa: CSVEDQEASSYNEQFF

d_gene: TRBD1
j_gene: TRBJ1-1
abundance: few
v_gene: TRBV6-5
CDR3nt: TGTGCCAGCAGTTACCTACAGGGGAGGACTGAAGCTTTCTTT
CDR3aa: CASSYLQGRTEAFF

d_gene: TRBD1
j_gene: TRBJ1-1
abundance: few
v_gene: TRBV4-1
CDR3nt: TGCGCCAGCAGCCATCGCGGCGGGGGACAGCAGAACACTGAAGCTTTCTTT
CDR3aa: CASSHRGGGQQNTEAFF

d_gene: TRBD2
j_gene: TRBJ2-7
abundance: NA
v_gene: TRBV7-2
CDR3nt: TGTGCCAGCAGCTTTAGCGGGGGGGCCAGGTCCTACGAGCAGTACTTC
CDR3aa: CASSFSGGARSYEQYF

d_gene: NA
j_gene: TRBJ2-2
abundance: few
v_gene: TRBV7-6
CDR3nt: TGTGCCAGCAGCTTAGGACCCGGACAGCTTCTAGCAGGGGAGCTGTTTTTT
CDR3aa: CASSLGPGQLLAGELFF

d_gene: NA
j_gene: TRBJ2-7
abundance: NA
v_gene: TRBV20-1
CDR3nt: TGCAGTGCTTACATGAGTCCAGGGTCTTACGAGCAGTACTTC
CDR3aa: CSAYMSPGSYEQYF

d_gene: NA
j_gene: TRBJ1-1
abundance: NA
v_gene: TRBV7-3
CDR3nt: TGTGCCAGCAGCTTATGGGGGGGGAACACTGAAGCTTTCTTT
CDR3aa: CASSLWGGNTEAFF

d_gene: NA
j_gene: TRBJ1-2
abundance: few
v_gene: TRBV10-3
CDR3nt: TGTGCCATCAGTGTCCGACAGGTGTCAGCTAACTATGGCTACACCTTC
CDR3aa: CAISVRQVSANYGYTF

d_gene: NA
j_gene: TRBJ1-2
abundance: NA
v_gene: TRBV11-2
CDR3nt: TGTGCCAGCAGCTTCGCGGATCGAGGGGGCACCTTC
CDR3aa: CASSFADRGGTF

d_gene: NA
j_gene: TRBJ1-5
abundance: NA
v_gene: TRBV6-2/TRBV6-3
CDR3nt: TGTGCCAGCACCCCGGGATTAGCGGGTCAGCCCCAGCATTTT
CDR3aa: CASTPGLAGQPQHF

d_gene: NA
j_gene: TRBJ1-2
abundance: NA
v_gene: TRBV3-1
CDR3nt: TGTGCCAGCAGCCAAGATTTGGCCAAGTGGAACTATGGCTACACCTTC
CDR3aa: CASSQDLAKWNYGYTF

d_gene: NA
j_gene: TRBJ1-5
abundance: few
v_gene: TRBV5-6
CDR3nt: TGTGCCAGCAGCTTGAGCGGGGATAATCAGCCCCAGCATTTT
CDR3aa: CASSLSGDNQPQHF

d_gene: NA
j_gene: TRBJ2-1
abundance: few
v_gene: TRBV30
CDR3nt: TGTGCCTGGAGTGACGGGGGCCCTTACAATGAGCAGTTCTTC
CDR3aa: CAWSDGGPYNEQFF

d_gene: NA
j_gene: TRBJ2-7
abundance: NA
v_gene: TRBV4-1
CDR3nt: TGCGCCAGCAGCCAAGATTCGGGGACCAGCTCCTACGAGCAGTACTTC
CDR3aa: CASSQDSGTSSYEQYF

d_gene: NA
j_gene: TRBJ2-2
abundance: few
v_gene: TRBV4-1
CDR3nt: TGCGCCAGCAGCCAACTAGGGCGTACCGGGGAGCTGTTTTTT
CDR3aa: CASSQLGRTGELFF

d_gene: TRBD2
j_gene: TRBJ2-1
abundance: few
v_gene: TRBV7-3
CDR3nt: TGTGCCAGCAGCTCAGCGAGCGGGGGGGCCCATGAGCAGTTCTTC
CDR3aa: CASSSASGGAHEQFF

d_gene: NA
j_gene: TRBJ2-7
abundance: few
v_gene: TRBV7-9
CDR3nt: TGTGCCAGCAGCTCCGACAGGTCCGCCTACGAGCAGTACTTC
CDR3aa: CASSSDRSAYEQYF

d_gene: NA
j_gene: TRBJ2-7
abundance: NA
v_gene: TRBV12-3/TRBV12-4
CDR3nt: TGTGCCAGCGGATCGGGGCCCTCCTACGAGCAGTACTTC
CDR3aa: CASGSGPSYEQYF

d_gene: NA
j_gene: TRBJ1-6
abundance: many
v_gene: TRBV28
CDR3nt: TGTGCCAGCAGTTCTAGGGAAGATTCGACTAATTCACCCCTCCACTTT
CDR3aa: CASSSREDSTNSPLHF

d_gene: NA
j_gene: TRBJ1-3
abundance: NA
v_gene: TRBV6-2/TRBV6-3
CDR3nt: TGTGCCAGCAGTGGGACTGGAAACACCATATATTTT
CDR3aa: CASSGTGNTIYF

d_gene: TRBD2
j_gene: TRBJ2-5
abundance: NA
v_gene: TRBV29-1
CDR3nt: TGCAGCGTTGAAGATCAGTGGGGAGGGGAGTACTTC
CDR3aa: CSVEDQWGGEYF